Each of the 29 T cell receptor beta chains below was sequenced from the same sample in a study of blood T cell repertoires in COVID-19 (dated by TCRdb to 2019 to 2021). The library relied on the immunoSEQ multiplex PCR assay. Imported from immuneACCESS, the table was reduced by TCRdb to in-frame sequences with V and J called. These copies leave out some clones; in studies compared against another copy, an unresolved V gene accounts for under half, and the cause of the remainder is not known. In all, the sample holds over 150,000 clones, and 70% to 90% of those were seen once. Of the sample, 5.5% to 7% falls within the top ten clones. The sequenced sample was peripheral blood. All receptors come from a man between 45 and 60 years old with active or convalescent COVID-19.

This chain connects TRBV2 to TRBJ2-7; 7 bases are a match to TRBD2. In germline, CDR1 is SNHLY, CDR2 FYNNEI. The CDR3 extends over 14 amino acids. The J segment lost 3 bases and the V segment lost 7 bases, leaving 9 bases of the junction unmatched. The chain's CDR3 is CASNLGLGNYEQYF. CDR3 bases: TGTGCCAGCAACCTAGGACTAGGAAACTACGAGCAGTACTTC.

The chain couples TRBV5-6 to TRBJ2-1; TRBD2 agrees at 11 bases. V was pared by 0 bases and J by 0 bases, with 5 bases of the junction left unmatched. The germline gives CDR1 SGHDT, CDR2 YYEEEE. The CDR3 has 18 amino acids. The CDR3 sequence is CASSLGLAGRSSYNEQFF. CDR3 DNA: TGTGCCAGCAGCTTGGGACTAGCGGGGAGAAGCTCCTACAATGAGCAGTTCTTC.

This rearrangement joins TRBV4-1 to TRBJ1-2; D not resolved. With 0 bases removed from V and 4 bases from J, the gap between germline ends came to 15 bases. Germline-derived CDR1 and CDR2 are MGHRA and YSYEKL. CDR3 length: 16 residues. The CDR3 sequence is CASSQEERARAYGYTF. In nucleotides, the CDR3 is TGCGCCAGCAGCCAAGAAGAGCGGGCTAGGGCCTATGGCTACACCTTC.

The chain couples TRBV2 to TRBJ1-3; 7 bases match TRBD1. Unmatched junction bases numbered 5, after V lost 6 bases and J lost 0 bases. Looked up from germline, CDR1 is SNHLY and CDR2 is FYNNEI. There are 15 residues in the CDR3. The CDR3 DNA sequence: TGTGCCAGCAGGCCAAACAGGGGCTCTGGAAACACCATATATTTT. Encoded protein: CASRPNRGSGNTIYF.

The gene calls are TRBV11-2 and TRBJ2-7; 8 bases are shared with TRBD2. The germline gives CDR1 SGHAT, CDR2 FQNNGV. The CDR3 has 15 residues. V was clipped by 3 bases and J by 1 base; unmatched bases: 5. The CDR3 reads CASSFTSGGSYEQYF. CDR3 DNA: TGTGCCAGCAGCTTTACCAGCGGGGGATCCTACGAGCAGTACTTC.

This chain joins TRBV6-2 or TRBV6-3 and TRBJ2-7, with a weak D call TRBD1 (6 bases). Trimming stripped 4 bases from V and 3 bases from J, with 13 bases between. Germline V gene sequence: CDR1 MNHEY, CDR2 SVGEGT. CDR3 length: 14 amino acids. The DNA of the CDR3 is TGTGCCAGCAGTTCGTGGGACAACCTCTACGAGCAGTACTTC. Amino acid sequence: CASSSWDNLYEQYF.

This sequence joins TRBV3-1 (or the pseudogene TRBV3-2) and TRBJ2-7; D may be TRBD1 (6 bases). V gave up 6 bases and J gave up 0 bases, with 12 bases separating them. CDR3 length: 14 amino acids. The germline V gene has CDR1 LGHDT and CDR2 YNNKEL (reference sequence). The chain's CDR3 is CASRLRDNSYEQYF. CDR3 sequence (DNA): TGTGCCAGCAGATTAAGGGACAACTCCTACGAGCAGTACTTC.

CDR3 DNA sequence: TGCGCCAGCAGTTCCGGGACTAGCGGGGGGTCCGAGCAGTTCTTC. Protein: CASSSGTSGGSEQFF. The V and J genes are TRBV5-1 and TRBJ2-1, with 15 bases aligning to TRBD2. The V gene's germline CDR1 is SGHRS and CDR2 YFSETQ. Losses at the gene ends were 5 bases for V and 10 bases for J; bases not matched to a gene: 7. The CDR3 spans 15 residues.

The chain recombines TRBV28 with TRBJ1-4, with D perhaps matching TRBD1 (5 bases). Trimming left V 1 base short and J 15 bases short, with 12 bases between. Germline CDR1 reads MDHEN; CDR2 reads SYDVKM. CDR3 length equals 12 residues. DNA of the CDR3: TGTGCCAGCAGTTTATCGACGGGCAGGGTGTTTTTT. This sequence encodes CASSLSTGRVFF.

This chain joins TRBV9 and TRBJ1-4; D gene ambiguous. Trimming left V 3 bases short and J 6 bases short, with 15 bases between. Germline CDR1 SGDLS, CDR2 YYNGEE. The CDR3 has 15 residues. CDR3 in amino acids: CASSETGIPDEKLFF. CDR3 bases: TGTGCCAGCAGCGAAACCGGGATTCCTGATGAAAAACTGTTTTTT.

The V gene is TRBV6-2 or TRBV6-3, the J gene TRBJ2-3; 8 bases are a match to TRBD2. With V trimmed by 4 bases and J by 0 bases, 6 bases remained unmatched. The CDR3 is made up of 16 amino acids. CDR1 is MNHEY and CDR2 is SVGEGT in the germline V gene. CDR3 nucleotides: TGTGCCAGCAGTTCTGGACTAGCCTTTAGCACAGATACGCAGTATTTT. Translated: CASSSGLAFSTDTQYF.

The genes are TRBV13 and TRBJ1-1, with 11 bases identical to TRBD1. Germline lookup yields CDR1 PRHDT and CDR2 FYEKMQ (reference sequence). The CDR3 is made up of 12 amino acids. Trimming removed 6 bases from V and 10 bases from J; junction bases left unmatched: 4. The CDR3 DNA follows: TGTGCCAGCAGAAAGGACAGGGGGCGAGCTTTCTTT. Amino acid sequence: CASRKDRGRAFF.

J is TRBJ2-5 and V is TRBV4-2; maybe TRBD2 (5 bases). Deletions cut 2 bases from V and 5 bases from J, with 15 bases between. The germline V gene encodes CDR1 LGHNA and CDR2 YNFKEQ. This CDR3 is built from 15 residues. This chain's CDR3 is CASSQIRGSWETQYF. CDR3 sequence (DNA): TGTGCCAGCAGCCAAATCCGGGGTAGCTGGGAGACCCAGTACTTC.

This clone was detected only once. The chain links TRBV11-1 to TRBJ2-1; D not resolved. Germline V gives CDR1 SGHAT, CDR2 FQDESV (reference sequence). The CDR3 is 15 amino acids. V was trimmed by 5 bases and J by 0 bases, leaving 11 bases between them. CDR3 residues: CASSRPGISYNEQFF. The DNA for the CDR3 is TGTGCCAGCAGCCGACCAGGAATCTCCTACAATGAGCAGTTCTTC.

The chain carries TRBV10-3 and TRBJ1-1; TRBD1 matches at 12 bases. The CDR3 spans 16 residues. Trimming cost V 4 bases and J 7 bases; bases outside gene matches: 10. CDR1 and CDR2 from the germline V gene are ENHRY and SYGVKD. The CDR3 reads CAISAKEGDRGLEAFF. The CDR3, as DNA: TGTGCCATCAGTGCCAAGGAGGGGGACAGGGGGCTTGAAGCTTTCTTT.

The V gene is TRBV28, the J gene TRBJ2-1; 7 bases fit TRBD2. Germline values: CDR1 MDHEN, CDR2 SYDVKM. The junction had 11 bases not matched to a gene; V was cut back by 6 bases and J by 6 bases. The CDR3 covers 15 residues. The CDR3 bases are TGTGCCAGCAGCCGACGGGTAGCGGGTGTCAATGAGCAGTTCTTC. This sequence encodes CASSRRVAGVNEQFF.

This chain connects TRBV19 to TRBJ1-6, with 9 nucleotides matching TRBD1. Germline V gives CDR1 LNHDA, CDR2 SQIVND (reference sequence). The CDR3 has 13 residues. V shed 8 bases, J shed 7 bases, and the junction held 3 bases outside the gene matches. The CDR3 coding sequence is TGTGCCAGTTCGGACAGGGGAAATTCACCCCTCCACTTT. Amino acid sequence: CASSDRGNSPLHF.

As DNA, the CDR3 is TGTGCCAGCAGTTCCCCGGGGGGGGGCTCGACTGAAGCTTTCTTT. Protein product: CASSSPGGGSTEAFF. The V call is TRBV28, the J call TRBJ1-1; a weak D match, TRBD1 (6 bases). Trimming cost V 4 bases and J 5 bases, with 17 bases left between them. The CDR3 length is 15 residues. Germline-derived CDR1 and CDR2 are MDHEN and SYDVKM.

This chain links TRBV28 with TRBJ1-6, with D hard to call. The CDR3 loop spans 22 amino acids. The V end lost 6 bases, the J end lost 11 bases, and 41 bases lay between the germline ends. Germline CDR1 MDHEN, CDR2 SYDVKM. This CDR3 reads CASSQRSAPNLKRKWEKTPLHF. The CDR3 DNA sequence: TGTGCCAGCAGCCAACGTTCAGCACCCAATCTCAAGCGGAAGTGGGAAAAGACACCCCTCCACTTT.

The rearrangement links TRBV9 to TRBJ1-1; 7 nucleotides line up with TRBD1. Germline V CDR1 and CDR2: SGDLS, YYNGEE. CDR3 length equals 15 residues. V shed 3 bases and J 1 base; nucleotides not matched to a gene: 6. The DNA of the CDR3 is TGTGCCAGCAGCGAGAGGGGGACAGCGAACACTGAAGCTTTCTTT. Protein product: CASSERGTANTEAFF.

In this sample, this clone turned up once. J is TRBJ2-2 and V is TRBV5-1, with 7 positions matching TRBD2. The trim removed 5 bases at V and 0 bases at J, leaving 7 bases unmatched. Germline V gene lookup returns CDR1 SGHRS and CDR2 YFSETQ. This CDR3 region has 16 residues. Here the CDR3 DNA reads TGCGCCAGCAGAACCGGGACTATATCGAACACCGGGGAGCTGTTTTTT. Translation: CASRTGTISNTGELFF.

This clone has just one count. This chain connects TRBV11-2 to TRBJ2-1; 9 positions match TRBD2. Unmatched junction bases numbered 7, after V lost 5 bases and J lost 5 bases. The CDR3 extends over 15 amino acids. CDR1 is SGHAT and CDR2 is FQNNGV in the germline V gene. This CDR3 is CASSPLAGNNNEQFF. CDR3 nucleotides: TGTGCCAGCAGCCCCCTAGCGGGGAACAACAATGAGCAGTTCTTC.

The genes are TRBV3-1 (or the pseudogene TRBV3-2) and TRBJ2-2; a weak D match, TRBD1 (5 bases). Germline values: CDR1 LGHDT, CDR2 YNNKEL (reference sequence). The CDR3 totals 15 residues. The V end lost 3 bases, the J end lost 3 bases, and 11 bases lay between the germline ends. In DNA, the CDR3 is TGTGCCAGCAGCCATGCCGACAGTTACACCGGGGAGCTGTTTTTT. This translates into CASSHADSYTGELFF.

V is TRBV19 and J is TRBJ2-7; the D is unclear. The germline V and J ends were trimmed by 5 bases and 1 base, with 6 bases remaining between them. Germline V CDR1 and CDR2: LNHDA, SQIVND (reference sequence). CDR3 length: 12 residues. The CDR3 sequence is CASSAGSYEQYF. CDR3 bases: TGTGCCAGTAGTGCCGGGTCCTACGAGCAGTACTTC.

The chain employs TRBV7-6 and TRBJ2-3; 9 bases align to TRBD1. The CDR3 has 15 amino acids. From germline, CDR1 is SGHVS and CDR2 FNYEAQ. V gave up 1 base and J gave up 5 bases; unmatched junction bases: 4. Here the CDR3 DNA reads TGTGCCAGCAGCTTAGAGGGACAGGGAAAAGATACGCAGTATTTT. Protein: CASSLEGQGKDTQYF.

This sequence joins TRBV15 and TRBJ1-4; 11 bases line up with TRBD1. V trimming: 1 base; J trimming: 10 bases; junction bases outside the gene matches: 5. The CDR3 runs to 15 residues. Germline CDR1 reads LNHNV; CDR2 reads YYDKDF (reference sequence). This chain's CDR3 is CATSRGGGQGVKLFF. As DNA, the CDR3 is TGTGCCACCAGCAGAGGTGGGGGACAGGGGGTAAAACTGTTTTTT.

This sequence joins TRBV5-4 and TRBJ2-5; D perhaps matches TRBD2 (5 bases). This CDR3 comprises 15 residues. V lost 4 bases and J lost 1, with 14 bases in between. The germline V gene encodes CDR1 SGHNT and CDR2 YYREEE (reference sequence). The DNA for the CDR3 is TGTGCCAGCAGCCCATCGGGAACCCTCCAAGAGACCCAGTACTTC. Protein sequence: CASSPSGTLQETQYF.

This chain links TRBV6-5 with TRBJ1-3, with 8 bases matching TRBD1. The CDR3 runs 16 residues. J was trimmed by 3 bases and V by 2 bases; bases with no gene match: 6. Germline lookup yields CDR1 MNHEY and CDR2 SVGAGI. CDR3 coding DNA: TGTGCCAGCAGTTACGGTCAGGGGGCCGGTGGAAACACCATATATTTT. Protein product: CASSYGQGAGGNTIYF.

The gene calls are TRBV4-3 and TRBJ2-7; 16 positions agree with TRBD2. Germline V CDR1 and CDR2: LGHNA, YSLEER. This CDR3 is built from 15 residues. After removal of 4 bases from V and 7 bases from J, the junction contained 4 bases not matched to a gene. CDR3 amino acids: CASSPGLAGGREQYF. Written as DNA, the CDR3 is TGCGCCAGCAGCCCGGGACTAGCGGGGGGGCGTGAGCAGTACTTC.